This T cell receptor beta chain was identified in a study of cytomegalovirus exposure and HLA in healthy donors. Study-wide results and limits: A later analysis linked 16,951 TCR beta sequences to HLA alleles at 0.05 false discovery rate. There was a cluster of highly shared sequence variants that was likely a sequencing artifact.

The CDR3 is 17 residues long. Losses at the gene ends were 4 bases for V and 0 bases for J; bases not matched to a gene: 9. CDR1 and CDR2 from the germline V gene are MGHRA and YSYEKL. PCR primers comprised 60 Vbeta and 13 Jbeta primers. Assay: immunoSEQ multiplex PCR; the TCRdb copy retains only in-frame clones and omits some. The sample consists of about 52,000 clones, about 50% of them appearing once. This clone was counted between two and nine times. The antigen is not known. The receptor comes from a human donor in good health. Sequenced material: PBMCs. The genes are TRBV4-1 and TRBJ1-1; 9 bases map to TRBD1. The CDR3 region has the DNA TGCGCCAGCAGCCCAGGCCGGGACAGGGCTGTGAACACTGAAGCTTTCTTT. This gives the protein CASSPGRDRAVNTEAFF.